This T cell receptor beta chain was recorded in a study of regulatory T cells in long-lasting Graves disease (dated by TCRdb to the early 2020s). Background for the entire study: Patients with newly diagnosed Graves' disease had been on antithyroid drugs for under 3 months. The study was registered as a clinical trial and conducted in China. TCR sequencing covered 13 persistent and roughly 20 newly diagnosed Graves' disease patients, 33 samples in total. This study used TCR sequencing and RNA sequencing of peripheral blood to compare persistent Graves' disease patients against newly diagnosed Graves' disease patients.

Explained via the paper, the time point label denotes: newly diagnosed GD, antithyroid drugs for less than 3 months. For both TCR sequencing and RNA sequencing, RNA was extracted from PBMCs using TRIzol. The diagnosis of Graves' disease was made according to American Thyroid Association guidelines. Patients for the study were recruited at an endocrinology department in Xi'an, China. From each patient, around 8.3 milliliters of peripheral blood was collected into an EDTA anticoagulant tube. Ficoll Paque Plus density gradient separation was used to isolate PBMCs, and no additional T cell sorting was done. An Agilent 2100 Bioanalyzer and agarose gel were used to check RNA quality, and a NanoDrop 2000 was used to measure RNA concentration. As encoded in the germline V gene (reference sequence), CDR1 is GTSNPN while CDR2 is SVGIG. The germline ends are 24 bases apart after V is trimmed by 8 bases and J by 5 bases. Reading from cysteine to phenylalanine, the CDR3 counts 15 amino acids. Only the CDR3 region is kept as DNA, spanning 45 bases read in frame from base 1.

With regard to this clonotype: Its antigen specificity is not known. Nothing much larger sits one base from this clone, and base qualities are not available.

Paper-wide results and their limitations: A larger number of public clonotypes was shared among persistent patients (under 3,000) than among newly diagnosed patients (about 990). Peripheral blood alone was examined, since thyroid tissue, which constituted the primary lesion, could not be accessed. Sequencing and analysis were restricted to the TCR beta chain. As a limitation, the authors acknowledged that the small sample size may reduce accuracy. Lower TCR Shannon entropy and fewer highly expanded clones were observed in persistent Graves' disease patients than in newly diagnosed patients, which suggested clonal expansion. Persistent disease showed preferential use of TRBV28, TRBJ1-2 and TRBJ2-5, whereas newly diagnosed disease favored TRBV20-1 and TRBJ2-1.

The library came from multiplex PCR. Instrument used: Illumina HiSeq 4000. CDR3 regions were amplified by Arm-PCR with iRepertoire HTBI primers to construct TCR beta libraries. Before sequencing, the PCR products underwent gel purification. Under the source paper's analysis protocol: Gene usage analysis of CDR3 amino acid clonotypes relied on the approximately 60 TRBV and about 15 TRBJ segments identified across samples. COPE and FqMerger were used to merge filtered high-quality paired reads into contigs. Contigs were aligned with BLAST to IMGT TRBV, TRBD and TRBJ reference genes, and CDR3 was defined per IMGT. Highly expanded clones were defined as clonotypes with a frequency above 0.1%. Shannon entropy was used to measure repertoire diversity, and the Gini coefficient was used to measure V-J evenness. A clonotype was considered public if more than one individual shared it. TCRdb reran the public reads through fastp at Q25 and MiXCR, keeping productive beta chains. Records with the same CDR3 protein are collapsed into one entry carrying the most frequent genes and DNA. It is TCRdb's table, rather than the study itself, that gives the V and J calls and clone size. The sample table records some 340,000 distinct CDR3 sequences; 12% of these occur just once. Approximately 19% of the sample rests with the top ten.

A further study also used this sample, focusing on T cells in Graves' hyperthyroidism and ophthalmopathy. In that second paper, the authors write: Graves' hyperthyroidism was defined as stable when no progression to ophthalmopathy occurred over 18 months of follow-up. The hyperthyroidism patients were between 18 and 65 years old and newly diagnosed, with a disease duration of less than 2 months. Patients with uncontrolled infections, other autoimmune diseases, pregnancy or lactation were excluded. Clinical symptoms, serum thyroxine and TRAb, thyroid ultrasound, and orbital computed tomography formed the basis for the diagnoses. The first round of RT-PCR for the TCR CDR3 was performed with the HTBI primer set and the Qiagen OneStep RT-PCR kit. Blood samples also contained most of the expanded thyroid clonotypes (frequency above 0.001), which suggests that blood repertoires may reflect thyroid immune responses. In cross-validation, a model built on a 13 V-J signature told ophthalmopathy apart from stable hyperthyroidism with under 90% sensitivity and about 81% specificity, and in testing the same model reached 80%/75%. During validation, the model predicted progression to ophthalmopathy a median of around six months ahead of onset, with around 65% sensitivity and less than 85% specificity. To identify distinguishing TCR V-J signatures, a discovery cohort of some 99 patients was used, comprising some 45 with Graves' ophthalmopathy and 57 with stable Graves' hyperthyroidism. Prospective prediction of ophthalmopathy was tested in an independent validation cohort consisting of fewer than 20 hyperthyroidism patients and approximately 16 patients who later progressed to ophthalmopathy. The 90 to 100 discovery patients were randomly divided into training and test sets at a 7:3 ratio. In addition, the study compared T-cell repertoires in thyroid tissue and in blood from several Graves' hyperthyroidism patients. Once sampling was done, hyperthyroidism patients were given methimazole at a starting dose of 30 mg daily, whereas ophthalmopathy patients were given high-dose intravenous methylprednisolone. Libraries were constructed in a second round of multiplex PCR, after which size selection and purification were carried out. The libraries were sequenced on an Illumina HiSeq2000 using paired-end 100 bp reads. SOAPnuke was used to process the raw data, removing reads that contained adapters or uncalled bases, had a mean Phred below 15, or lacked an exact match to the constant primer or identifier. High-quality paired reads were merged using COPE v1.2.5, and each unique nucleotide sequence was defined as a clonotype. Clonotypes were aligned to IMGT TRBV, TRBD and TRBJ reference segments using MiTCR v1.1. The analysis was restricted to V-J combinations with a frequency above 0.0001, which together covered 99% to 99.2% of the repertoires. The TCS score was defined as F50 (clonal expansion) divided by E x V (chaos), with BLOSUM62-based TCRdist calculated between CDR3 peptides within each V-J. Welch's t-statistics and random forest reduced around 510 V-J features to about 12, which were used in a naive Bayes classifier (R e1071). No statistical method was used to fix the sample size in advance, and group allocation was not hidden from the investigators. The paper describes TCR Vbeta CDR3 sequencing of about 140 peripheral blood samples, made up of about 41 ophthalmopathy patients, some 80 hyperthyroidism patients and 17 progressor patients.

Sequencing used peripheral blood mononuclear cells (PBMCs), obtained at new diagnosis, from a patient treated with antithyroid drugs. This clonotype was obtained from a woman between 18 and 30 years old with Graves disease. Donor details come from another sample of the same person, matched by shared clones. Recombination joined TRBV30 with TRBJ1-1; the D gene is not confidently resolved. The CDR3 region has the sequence CAGRIWPHVRTEAFF. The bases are TGTGCCGGGCGAATTTGGCCCCATGTTCGGACTGAAGCTTTCTTT.